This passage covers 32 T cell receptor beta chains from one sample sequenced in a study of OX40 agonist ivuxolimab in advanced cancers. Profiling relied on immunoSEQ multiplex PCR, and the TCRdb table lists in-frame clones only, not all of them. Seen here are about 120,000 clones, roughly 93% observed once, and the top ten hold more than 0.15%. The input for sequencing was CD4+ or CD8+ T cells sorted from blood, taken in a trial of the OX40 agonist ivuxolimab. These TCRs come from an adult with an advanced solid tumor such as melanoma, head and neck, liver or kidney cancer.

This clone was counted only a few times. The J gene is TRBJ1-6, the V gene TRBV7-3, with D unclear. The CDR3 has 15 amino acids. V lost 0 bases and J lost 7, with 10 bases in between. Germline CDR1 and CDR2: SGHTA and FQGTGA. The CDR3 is CASSLTGGVNSPLHF. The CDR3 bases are TGTGCCAGCAGCTTAACCGGCGGGGTCAATTCACCCCTCCACTTT.

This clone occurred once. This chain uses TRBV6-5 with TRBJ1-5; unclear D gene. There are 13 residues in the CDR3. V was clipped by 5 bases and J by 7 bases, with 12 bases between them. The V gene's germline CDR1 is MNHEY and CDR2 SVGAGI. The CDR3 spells CASSEEEGQPQHF. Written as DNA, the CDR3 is TGTGCCAGCAGTGAAGAGGAGGGACAGCCCCAGCATTTT.

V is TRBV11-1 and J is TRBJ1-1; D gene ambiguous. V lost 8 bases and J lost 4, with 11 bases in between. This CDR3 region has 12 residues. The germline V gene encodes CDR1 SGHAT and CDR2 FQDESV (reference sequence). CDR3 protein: CASGPGGTEAFF. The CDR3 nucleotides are TGTGCCAGCGGCCCTGGTGGCACTGAAGCTTTCTTT. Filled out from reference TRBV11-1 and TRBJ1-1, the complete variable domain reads EAEVAQSPRYKITEKSQAVAFWCDPISGHATLYWYRQILGQGPELLVQFQDESVVDDSQLPKDRFSAERLKGVDSTLKIQPAELGDSAMYLCASGPGGTEAFFGQGTRLTVV.

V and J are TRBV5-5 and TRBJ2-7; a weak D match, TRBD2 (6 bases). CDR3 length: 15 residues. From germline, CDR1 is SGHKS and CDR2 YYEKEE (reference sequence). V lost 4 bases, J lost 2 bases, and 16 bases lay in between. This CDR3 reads CASSPFDGSAYEQYF. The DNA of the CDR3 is TGTGCCAGCAGCCCATTTGACGGGAGCGCCTACGAGCAGTACTTC.

CDR3 bases: TGTGCCAGCAGTCCTCGGGGGCGCATGGAAAAACTGTTTTTT. This encodes CASSPRGRMEKLFF. The chain has TRBV6-5 and TRBJ1-4; TRBD1 is a possible D gene (6 bases). Germline loops: CDR1 MNHEY, CDR2 SVGAGI. V was trimmed by 5 bases and J by 8 bases, leaving 15 bases between them. The CDR3 is made up of 14 amino acids.

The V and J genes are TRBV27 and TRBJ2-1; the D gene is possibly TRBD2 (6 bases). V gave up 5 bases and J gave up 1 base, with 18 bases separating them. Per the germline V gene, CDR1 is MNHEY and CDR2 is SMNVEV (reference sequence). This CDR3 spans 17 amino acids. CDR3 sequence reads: CASSGGSLGGSYNEQFF. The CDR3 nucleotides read TGTGCCAGCAGTGGGGGGTCACTGGGAGGTTCCTACAATGAGCAGTTCTTC.

The CDR3 DNA reads TGTGCCAGCTCACCATCAGACGGATATGCAACTAATGAAAAACTGTTTTTT. Translated, it gives CASSPSDGYATNEKLFF. V usage is TRBV18 and J usage is TRBJ1-4; no firm D call. CDR3 length equals 17 residues. The germline V and J ends were trimmed by 2 bases and 0 bases, with 13 bases remaining between them. Germline V gene data show CDR1 as KGHSH and CDR2 as LQKENI.

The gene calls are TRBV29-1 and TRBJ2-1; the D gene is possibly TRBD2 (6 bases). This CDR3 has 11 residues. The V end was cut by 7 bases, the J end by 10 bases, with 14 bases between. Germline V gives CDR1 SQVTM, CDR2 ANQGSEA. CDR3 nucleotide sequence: TGCAGCGCATCGGGGGTAAGGGAGCAGTTCTTC. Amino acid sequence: CSASGVREQFF.

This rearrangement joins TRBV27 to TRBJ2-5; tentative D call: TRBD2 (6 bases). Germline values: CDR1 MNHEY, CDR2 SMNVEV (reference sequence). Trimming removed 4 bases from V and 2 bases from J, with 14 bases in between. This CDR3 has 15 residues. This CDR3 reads CASSSLAKPQETQYF. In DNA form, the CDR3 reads TGTGCCAGCAGTTCCCTAGCGAAACCACAAGAGACCCAGTACTTC.

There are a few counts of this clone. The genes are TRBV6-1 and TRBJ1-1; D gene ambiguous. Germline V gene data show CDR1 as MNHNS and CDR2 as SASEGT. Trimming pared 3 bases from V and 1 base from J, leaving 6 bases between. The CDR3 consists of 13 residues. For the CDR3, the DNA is TGTGCCAGCAGTGATCTAGGGAACACTGAAGCTTTCTTT. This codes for CASSDLGNTEAFF.

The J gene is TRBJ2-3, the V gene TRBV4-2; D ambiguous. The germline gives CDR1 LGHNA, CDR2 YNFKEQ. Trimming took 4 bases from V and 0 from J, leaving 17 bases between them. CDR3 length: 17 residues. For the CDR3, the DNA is TGTGCCAGCAGCCGGTGGAGCCTTATGGGTAGCACAGATACGCAGTATTTT. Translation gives CASSRWSLMGSTDTQYF.

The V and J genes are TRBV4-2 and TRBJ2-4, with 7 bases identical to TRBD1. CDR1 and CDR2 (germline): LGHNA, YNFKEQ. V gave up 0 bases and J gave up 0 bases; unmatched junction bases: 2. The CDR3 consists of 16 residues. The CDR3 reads CASSQDGTVAKNIQYF. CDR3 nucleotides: TGTGCCAGCAGCCAAGATGGGACAGTAGCCAAAAACATTCAGTACTTC.

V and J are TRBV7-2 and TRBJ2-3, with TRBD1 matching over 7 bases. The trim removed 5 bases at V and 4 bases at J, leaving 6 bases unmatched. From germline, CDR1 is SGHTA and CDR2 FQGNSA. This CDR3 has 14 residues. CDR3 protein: CASSQTGRSDTQYF. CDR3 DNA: TGTGCCAGCAGCCAGACAGGGCGTTCAGATACGCAGTATTTT.

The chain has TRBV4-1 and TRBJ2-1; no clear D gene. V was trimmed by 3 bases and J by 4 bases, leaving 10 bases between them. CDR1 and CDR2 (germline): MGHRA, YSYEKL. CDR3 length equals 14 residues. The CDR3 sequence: CASSQPLKYNEQFF. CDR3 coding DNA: TGCGCCAGCAGCCAGCCTCTAAAATACAATGAGCAGTTCTTC.

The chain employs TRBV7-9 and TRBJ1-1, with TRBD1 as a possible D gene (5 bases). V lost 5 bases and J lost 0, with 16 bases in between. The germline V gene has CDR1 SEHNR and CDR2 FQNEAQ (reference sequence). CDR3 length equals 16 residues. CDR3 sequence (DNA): TGTGCCAGCAGCCAATTCCAGGGACGGCTGAACACTGAAGCTTTCTTT. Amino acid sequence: CASSQFQGRLNTEAFF.

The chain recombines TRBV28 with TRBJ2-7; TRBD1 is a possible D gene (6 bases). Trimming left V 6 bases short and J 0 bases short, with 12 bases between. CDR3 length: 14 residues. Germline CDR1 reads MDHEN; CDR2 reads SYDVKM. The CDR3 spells CASSAQGNSYEQYF. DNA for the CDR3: TGTGCCAGCAGCGCTCAGGGGAACTCCTACGAGCAGTACTTC.

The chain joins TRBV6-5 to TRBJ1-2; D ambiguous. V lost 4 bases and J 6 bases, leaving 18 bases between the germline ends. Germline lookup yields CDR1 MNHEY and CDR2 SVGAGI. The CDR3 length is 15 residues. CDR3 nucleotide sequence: TGTGCCAGCAGTTCCCGCGGGGTCCAAATGAATGGCTACACCTTC. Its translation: CASSSRGVQMNGYTF.

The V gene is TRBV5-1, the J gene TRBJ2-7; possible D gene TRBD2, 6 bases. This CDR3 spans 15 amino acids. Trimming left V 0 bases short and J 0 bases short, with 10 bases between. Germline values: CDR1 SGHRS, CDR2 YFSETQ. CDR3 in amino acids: CASSLGQTSSYEQYF. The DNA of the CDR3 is TGCGCCAGCAGCTTGGGACAGACTAGCTCCTACGAGCAGTACTTC.

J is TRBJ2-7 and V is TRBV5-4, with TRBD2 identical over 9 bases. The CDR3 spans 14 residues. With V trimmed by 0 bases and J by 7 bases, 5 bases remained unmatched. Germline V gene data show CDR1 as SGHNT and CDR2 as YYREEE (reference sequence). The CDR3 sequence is CASSLVSGGLEQYF. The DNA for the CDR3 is TGTGCCAGCAGCTTGGTTAGCGGGGGCTTGGAGCAGTACTTC. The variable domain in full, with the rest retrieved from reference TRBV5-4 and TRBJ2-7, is ETGVTQSPTHLIKTRGQQVTLRCSSQSGHNTVSWYQQALGQGPQFIFQYYREEENGRGNFPPRFSGLQFPNYSSELNVNALELDDSALYLCASSLVSGGLEQYFGPGTRLTVT.

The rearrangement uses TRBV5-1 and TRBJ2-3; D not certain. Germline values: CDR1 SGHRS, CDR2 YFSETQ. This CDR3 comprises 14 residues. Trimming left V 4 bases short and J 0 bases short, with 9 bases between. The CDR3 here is CASSISDSTDTQYF. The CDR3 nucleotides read TGCGCCAGCAGCATCTCGGACAGCACAGATACGCAGTATTTT.

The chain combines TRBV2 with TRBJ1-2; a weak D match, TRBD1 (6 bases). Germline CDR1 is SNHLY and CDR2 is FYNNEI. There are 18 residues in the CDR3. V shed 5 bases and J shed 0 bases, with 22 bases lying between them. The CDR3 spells CASSNLYSGQRANYGYTF. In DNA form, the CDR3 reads TGTGCCAGCAGTAACCTCTACTCCGGACAGAGAGCTAACTATGGCTACACCTTC. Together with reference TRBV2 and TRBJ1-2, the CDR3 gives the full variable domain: EPEVTQTPSHQVTQMGQEVILRCVPISNHLYFYWYRQILGQKVEFLVSFYNNEISEKSEIFDDQFSVERPDGSNFTLKIRSTKLEDSAMYFCASSNLYSGQRANYGYTFGSGTRLTVV.

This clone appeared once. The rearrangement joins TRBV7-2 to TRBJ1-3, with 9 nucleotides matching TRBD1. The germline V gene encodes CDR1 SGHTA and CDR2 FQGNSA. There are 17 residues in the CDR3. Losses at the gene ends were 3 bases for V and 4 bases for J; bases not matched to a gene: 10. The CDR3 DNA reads TGTGCCAGCAGCTTCGCCGGACAGGGGCTCTCGGGAAACACCATATATTTT. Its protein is CASSFAGQGLSGNTIYF.

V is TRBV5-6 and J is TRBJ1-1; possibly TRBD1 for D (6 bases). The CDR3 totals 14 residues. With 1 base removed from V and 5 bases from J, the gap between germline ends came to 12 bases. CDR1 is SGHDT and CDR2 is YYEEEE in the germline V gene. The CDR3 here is CASSLIRGGTEAFF. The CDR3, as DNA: TGTGCCAGCAGCTTGATCAGGGGAGGGACTGAAGCTTTCTTT.

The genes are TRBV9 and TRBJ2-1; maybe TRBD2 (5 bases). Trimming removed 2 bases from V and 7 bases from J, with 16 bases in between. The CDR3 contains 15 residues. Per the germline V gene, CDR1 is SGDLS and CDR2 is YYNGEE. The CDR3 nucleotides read TGTGCCAGCAGCGTCGGTTCTAGCCAGACGAATGAGCAGTTCTTC. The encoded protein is CASSVGSSQTNEQFF.

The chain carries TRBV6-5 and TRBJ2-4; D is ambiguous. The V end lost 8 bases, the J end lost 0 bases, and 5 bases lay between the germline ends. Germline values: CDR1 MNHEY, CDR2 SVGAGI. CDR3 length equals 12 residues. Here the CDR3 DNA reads TGTGCCAGCCGTCTAGCCAAAAACATTCAGTACTTC. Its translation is CASRLAKNIQYF.

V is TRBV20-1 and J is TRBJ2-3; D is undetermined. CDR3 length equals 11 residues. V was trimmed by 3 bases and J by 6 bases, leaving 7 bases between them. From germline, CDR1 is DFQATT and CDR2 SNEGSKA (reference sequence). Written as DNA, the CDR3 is TGCAGTGCTAGCTTAGTCGATACGCAGTATTTT. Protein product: CSASLVDTQYF.

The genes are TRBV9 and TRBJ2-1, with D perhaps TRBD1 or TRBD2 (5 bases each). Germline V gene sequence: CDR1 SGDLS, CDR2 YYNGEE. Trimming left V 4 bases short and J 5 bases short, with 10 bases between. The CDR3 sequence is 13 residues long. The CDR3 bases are TGTGCCAGCAGCTCCCCGGGACACAATGAGCAGTTCTTC. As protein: CASSSPGHNEQFF.

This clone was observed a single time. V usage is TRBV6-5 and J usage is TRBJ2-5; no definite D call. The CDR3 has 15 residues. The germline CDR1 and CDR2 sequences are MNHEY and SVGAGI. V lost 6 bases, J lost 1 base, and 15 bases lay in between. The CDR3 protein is CASSRTPWTQETQYF. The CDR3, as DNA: TGTGCCAGCAGCCGAACACCTTGGACCCAAGAGACCCAGTACTTC.

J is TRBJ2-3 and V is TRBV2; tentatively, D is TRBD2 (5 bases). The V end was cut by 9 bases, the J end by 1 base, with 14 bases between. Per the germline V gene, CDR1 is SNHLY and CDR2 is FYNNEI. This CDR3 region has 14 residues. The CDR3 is CARLTTRGTDTQYF. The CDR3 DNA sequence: TGTGCCAGGCTGACTACTCGGGGCACAGATACGCAGTATTTT.

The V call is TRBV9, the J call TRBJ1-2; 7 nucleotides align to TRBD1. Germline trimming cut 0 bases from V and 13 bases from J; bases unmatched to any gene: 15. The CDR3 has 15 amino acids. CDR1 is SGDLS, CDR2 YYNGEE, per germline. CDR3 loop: CASSVVAGGVSSSTF. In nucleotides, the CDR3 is TGTGCCAGCAGCGTAGTTGCAGGGGGAGTGTCCTCATCCACCTTC.

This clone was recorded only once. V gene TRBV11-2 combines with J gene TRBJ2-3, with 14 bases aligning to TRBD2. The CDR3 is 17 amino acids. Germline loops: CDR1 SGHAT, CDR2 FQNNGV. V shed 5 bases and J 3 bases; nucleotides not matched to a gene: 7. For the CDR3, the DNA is TGTGCCAGCAGCCCTGGGACTAGCGGGAGTAGGACAGATACGCAGTATTTT. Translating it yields CASSPGTSGSRTDTQYF.

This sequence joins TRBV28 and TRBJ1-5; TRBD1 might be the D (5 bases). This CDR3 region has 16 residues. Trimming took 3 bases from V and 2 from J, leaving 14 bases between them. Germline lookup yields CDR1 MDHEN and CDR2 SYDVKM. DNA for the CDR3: TGTGCCAGCAGTTTGGGGACCCCCCGAGGCAATCAGCCCCAGCATTTT. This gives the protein CASSLGTPRGNQPQHF.